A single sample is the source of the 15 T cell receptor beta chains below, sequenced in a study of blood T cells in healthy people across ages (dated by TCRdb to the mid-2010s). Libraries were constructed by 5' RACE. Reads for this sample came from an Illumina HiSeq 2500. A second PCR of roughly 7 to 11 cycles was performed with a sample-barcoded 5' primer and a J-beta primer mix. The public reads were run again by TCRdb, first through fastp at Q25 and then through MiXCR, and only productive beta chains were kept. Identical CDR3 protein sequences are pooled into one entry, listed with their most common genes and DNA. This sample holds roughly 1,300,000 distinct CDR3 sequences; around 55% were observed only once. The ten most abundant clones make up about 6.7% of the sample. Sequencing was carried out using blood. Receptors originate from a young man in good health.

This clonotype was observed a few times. The chain's CDR3 is CASSLEADTEAFF. The CDR3 coding sequence is TGTGCCAGCAGTTTAGAGGCGGACACTGAAGCTTTCTTT. The chain has TRBV27 and TRBJ1-1, with D hard to call. The CDR3 is made up of 13 amino acids. V was trimmed by 2 bases and J by 3 bases, leaving 7 bases between them. The V gene's germline CDR1 is MNHEY and CDR2 SMNVEV (reference sequence).

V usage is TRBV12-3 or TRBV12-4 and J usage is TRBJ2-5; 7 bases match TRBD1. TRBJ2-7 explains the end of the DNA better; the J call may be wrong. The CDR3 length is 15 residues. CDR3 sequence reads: CASKGETGNFGEQYF. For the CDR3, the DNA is TGTGCCAGCAAGGGGGAGACAGGGAATTTCGGCGAGCAGTACTTC.

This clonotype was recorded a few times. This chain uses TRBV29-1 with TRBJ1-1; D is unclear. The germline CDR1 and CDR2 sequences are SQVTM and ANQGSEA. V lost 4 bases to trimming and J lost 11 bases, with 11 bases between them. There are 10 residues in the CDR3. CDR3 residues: CSVANTGAFF. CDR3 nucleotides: TGCAGCGTTGCTAACACTGGGGCTTTCTTT.

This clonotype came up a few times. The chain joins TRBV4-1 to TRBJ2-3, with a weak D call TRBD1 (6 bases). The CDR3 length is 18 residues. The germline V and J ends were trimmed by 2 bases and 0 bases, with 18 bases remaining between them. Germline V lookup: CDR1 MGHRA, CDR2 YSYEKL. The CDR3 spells CASSQSRGTPSSTDTQYF. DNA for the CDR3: TGCGCCAGCAGCCAATCCAGGGGCACCCCTTCTAGCACAGATACGCAGTATTTT.

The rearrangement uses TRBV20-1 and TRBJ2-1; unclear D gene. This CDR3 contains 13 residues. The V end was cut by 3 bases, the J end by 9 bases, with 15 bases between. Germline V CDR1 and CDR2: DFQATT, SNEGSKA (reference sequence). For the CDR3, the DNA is TGCAGTGCTAGCGGCCTTTTTGCTAGTGAGCAGTTCTTC. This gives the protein CSASGLFASEQFF.

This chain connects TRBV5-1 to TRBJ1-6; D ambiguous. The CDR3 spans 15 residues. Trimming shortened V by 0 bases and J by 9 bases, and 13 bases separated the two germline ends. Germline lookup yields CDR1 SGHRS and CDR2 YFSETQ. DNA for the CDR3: TGCGCCAGCAGCTTGGCCCAACAGATTTTTTCACCCCTCCACTTT. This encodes CASSLAQQIFSPLHF.

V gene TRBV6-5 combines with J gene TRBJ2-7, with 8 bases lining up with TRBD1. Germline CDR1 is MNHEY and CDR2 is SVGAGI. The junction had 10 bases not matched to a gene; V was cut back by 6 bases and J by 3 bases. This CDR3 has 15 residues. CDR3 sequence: CASSLQGAFLYEQYF. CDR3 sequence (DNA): TGTGCCAGCAGCCTCCAGGGGGCCTTCCTCTACGAGCAGTACTTC.

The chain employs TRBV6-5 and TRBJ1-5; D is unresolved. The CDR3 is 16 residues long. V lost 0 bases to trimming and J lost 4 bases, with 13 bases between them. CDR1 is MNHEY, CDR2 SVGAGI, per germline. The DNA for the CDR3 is TGTGCCAGCAGTTACTCGATTTATGTGGAGAATCAGCCCCAGCATTTT. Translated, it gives CASSYSIYVENQPQHF.

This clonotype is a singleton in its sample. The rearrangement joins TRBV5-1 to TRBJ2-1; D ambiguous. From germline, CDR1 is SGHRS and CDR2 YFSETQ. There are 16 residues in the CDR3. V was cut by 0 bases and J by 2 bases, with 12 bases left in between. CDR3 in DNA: TGCGCCAGCAGCTTGGCCGGCGGCCCCCCCTACAATGAGCAGTTCTTC. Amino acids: CASSLAGGPPYNEQFF.

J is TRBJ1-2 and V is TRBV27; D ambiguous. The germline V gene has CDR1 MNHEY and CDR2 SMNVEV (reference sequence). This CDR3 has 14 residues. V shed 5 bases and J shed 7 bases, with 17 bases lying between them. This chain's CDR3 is CASSPLLRAGGYTF. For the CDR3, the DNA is TGTGCCAGCAGTCCACTTTTAAGGGCAGGTGGCTACACCTTC.

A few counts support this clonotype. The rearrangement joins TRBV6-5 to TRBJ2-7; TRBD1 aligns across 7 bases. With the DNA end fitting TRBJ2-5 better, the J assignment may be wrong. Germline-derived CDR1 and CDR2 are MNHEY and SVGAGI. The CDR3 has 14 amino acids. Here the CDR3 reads CASSSGQASGTQYF. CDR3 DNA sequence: TGTGCCAGCAGCTCCGGACAGGCATCCGGGACCCAGTACTTC.

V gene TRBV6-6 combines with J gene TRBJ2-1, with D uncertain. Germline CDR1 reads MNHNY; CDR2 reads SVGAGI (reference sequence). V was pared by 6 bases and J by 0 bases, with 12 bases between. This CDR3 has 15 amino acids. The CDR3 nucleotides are TGTGCCAGCAGCCGGCTAACGAGCTCCTACAATGAGCAGTTCTTC. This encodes CASSRLTSSYNEQFF.

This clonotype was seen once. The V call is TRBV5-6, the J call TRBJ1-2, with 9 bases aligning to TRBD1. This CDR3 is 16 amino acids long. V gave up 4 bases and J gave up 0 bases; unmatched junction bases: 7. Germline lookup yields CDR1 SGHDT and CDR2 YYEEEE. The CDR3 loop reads CASSAGTGFANYGYTF. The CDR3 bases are TGTGCCAGCAGCGCCGGGACAGGGTTCGCTAACTATGGCTACACCTTC.

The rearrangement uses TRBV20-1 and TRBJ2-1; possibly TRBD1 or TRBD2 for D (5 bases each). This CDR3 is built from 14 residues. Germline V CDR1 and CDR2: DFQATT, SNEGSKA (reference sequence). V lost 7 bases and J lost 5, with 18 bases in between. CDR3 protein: CSVKWGTINNEQFF. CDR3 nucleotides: TGCAGTGTAAAGTGGGGGACCATAAACAATGAGCAGTTCTTC.

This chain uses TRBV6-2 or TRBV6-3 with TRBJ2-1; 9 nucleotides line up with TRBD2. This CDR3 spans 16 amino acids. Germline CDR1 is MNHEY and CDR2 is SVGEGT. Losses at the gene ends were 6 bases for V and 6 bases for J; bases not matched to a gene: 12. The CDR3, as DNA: TGTGCCAGCAGCCCGAAATGGCGGGGGGGTCGCAATGAGCAGTTCTTC. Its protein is CASSPKWRGGRNEQFF.